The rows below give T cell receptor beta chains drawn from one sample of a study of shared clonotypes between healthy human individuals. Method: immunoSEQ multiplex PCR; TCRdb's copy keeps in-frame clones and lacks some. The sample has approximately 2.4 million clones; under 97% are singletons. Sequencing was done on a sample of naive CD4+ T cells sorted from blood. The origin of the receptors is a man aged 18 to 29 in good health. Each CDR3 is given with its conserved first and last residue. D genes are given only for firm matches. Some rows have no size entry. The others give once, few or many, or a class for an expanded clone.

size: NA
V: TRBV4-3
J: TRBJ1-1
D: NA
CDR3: CASSQSLWTNTEAFF
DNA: TGCGCCAGCAGCCAGAGCCTCTGGACGAACACTGAAGCTTTCTTT

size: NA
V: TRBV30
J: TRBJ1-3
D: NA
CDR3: CAWSALTISGNTIYF
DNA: TGTGCCTGGAGTGCCTTAACTATCTCTGGAAACACCATATATTTT

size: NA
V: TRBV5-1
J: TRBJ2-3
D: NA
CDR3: CASSDDGTVSTDTQYF
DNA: TGCGCCAGCAGCGACGATGGGACTGTTAGCACAGATACGCAGTATTTT

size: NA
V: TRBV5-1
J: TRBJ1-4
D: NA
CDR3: CASRQGSNEKLFF
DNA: TGCGCCAGCAGACAGGGTTCGAATGAAAAACTGTTTTTT

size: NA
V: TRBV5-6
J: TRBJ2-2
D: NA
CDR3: CASSPFRGGGNTGELFF
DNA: TGTGCCAGCAGCCCCTTCAGGGGCGGGGGGAACACCGGGGAGCTGTTTTTT

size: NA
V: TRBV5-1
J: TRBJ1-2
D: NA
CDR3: CASSLGNGQNYGYTF
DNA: TGCGCCAGCAGCTTGGGGAATGGACAGAACTATGGCTACACCTTC

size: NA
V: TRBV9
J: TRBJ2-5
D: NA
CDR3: CASSVVPGAAETQYF
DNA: TGTGCCAGCAGCGTAGTTCCGGGGGCGGCGGAGACCCAGTACTTC

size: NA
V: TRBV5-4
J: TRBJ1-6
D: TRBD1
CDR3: CASRMTGVNSYNSPLHF
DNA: TGTGCCAGCAGGATGACAGGGGTCAACTCCTATAATTCACCCCTCCACTTT

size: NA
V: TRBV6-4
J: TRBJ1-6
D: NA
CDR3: CASSKGLPNSPLHF
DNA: TGTGCCAGCAGTAAGGGACTCCCAAACTCACCCCTCCACTTT

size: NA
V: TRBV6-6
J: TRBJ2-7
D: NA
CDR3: CASSYESYEQYF
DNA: TGTGCCAGCAGTTACGAGTCCTACGAGCAGTACTTC

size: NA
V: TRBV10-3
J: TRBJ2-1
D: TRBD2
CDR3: CAISGSGGSGNNEQFF
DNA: TGTGCCATCAGTGGGAGTGGCGGGAGTGGAAACAATGAGCAGTTCTTC

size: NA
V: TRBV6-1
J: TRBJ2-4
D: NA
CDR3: CASSLDSTKEYF
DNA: TGTGCCAGCAGCTTAGACTCGACAAAAGAGTACTTC

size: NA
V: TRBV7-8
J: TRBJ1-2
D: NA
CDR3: CASSDSRSYGYTF
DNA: TGTGCCAGCAGCGACTCGCGGTCCTATGGCTACACCTTC

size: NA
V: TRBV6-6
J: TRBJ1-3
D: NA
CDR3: CASSYGGSGNTIYF
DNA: TGTGCCAGCAGTTACGGGGGCTCTGGAAACACCATATATTTT

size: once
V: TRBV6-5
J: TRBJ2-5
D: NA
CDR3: CASSYSSTGRETQYF
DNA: TGTGCCAGCAGTTACTCTTCGACAGGGAGGGAGACCCAGTACTTC

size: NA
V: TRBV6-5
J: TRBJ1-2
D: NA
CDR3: CASGGNYGYTF
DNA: TGTGCCAGCGGGGGAAACTATGGCTACACCTTC

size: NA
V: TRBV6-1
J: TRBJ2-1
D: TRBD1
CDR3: CASSETATGSLYNEQFF
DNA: TGTGCCAGCAGTGAAACCGCGACAGGGAGCCTCTACAATGAGCAGTTCTTC

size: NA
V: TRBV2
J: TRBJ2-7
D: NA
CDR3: CASTGGPVSKQYF
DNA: TGTGCCAGTACCGGAGGGCCCGTTTCGAAGCAGTACTTC

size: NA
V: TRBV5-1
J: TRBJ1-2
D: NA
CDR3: CASSPFSADYGYTF
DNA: TGCGCCAGCAGCCCCTTCAGCGCCGACTATGGCTACACCTTC

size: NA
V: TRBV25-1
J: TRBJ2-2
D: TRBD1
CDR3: CASSELSTGDSGELFF
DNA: TGTGCCAGCAGTGAACTATCGACAGGGGATTCCGGGGAGCTGTTTTTT

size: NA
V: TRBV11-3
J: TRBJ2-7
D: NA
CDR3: CASSLGHSSYEQYF
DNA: TGTGCCAGCAGCTTGGGACATTCTTCCTACGAGCAGTACTTC

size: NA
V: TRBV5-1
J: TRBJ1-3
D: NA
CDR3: CASGKGPSGNTIYF
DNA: TGCGCCAGCGGCAAGGGGCCCTCTGGAAACACCATATATTTT

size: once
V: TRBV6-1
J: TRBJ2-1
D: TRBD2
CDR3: CASSESTSGRYEQFF
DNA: TGTGCCAGCAGTGAGTCGACTAGCGGGAGATATGAGCAGTTCTTC

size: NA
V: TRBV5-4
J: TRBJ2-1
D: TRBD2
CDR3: CASSLGPAGGRSYNEQFF
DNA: TGTGCCAGCAGCTTGGGGCCGGCGGGAGGCCGCTCCTACAATGAGCAGTTCTTC

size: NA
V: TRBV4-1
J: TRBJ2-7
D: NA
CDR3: CASSRLAVAGGEQYF
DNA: TGCGCCAGCAGTCGCTTAGCGGTGGCCGGGGGCGAGCAGTACTTC

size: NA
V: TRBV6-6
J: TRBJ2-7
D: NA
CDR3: CASSYSGQNYEQYF
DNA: TGTGCCAGCAGTTACTCAGGCCAGAACTACGAGCAGTACTTC

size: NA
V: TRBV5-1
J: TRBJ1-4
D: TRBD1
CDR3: CASSLAGGGEKLFF
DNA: TGCGCCAGCAGCTTGGCCGGAGGGGGCGAAAAACTGTTTTTT

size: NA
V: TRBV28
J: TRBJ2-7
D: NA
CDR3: CASRDRALLDYEQYF
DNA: TGTGCCAGCAGGGACCGGGCCCTATTAGACTACGAGCAGTACTTC

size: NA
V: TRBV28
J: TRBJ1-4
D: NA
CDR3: CASSLGPLNEKLFF
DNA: TGTGCCAGCAGTTTAGGGCCCCTTAATGAAAAACTGTTTTTT

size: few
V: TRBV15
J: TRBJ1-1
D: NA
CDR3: CATSREPLGRGLDEAFF
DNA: TGTGCCACCAGCAGAGAGCCGCTCGGCCGAGGACTGGATGAAGCTTTCTTT

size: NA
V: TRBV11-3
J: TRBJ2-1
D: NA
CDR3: CASSLYGTNNEQFF
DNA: TGTGCCAGCAGCCTGTACGGGACAAACAATGAGCAGTTCTTC

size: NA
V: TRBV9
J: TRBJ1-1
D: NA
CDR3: CASSSKDTPLAEAFF
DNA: TGTGCCAGCAGCTCAAAGGACACCCCGTTGGCTGAAGCTTTCTTT

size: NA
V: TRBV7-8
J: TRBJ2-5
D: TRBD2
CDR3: CASSLSGGAPETQYF
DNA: TGTGCCAGCAGCCTTAGCGGGGGGGCCCCAGAGACCCAGTACTTC

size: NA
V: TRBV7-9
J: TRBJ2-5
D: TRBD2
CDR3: CASSSGLAGLETQYF
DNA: TGTGCCAGCAGCTCGGGACTAGCGGGTTTAGAGACCCAGTACTTC

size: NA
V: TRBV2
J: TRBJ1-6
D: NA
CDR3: CASKLSGTNSPLHF
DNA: TGTGCCAGCAAACTCTCCGGGACAAATTCACCCCTCCACTTT

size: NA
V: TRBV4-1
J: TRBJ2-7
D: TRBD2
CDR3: CASSHNGRAGEQYF
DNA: TGCGCCAGCAGCCATAATGGGAGGGCCGGCGAGCAGTACTTC

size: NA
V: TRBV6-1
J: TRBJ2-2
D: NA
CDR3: CASSEVVTGELFF
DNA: TGTGCCAGCAGTGAAGTTGTGACCGGGGAGCTGTTTTTT

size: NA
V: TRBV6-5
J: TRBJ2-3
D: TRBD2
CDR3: CASSPGGRGADTQYF
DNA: TGTGCCAGCAGTCCCGGGGGGAGAGGGGCAGATACGCAGTATTTT

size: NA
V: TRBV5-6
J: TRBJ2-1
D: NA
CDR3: CASSFGSSSYNEQFF
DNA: TGTGCCAGCAGCTTTGGGTCGAGCTCCTACAATGAGCAGTTCTTC

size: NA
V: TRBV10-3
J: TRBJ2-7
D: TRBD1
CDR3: CASQTGYGDEQYF
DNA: TGTGCCAGCCAGACAGGGTATGGGGACGAGCAGTACTTC

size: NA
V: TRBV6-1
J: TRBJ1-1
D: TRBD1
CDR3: CASRDRGQAFF
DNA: TGTGCCAGCAGGGACAGGGGACAAGCTTTCTTT

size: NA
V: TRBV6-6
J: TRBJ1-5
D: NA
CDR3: CASSDQGNQPQHF
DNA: TGTGCCAGCAGCGACCAGGGCAATCAGCCCCAGCATTTT

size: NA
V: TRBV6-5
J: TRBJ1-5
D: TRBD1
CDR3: CASSYGQGAQPQHF
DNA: TGTGCCAGCAGTTACGGGCAGGGGGCTCAGCCCCAGCATTTT

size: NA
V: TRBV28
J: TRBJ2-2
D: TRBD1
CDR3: CASSLSRQGAANTGELFF
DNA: TGTGCCAGCAGTTTGTCCCGGCAGGGGGCGGCGAACACCGGGGAGCTGTTTTTT

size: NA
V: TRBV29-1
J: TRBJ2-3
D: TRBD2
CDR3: CSVFSGPSTDTQYF
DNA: TGCAGCGTTTTTAGCGGGCCCAGCACAGATACGCAGTATTTT

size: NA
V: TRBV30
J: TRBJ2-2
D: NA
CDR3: CAWSRRPANTGELFF
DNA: TGTGCCTGGAGTCGGCGGCCCGCGAACACCGGGGAGCTGTTTTTT

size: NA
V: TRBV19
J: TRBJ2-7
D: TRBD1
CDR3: CASSRSPMTGREQYF
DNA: TGTGCCAGTAGCCGATCCCCTATGACAGGGAGAGAGCAGTACTTC